The 9 T cell receptor beta chains below come from one sample, sequenced in a study of cytomegalovirus exposure and HLA in healthy donors. The PCR used 60 Vbeta and 13 Jbeta primers. Assay: immunoSEQ multiplex PCR; the TCRdb copy retains only in-frame clones and omits some. The sample comprises about 98,000 clones, about four fifths of which are singletons, and 3.7% rests with the top ten. The sequenced material came from PBMCs. Every receptor here comes from a female donor in good health and CMV-seropositive.

CDR3 nucleotides: TGTGCCAGCAGTACAACAGGGTTCGGGGAGCTGTTTTTT. It is translated as CASSTTGFGELFF. The chain uses TRBV27 and TRBJ2-2, with a possible D match to TRBD1 (6 bases). The germline gives CDR1 MNHEY, CDR2 SMNVEV (reference sequence). The CDR3 is 13 amino acids. With 5 bases removed from V and 7 bases from J, the gap between germline ends came to 11 bases.

The chain couples TRBV4-1 to TRBJ2-5; 12 nucleotides align to TRBD2. J was trimmed by 3 bases and V by 2 bases; bases with no gene match: 7. The CDR3 covers 17 residues. Germline V gene lookup returns CDR1 MGHRA and CDR2 YSYEKL. The CDR3 sequence: CASSQLLTSGGKETQYF. The CDR3 region has the DNA TGCGCCAGCAGCCAACTTCTGACTAGCGGGGGAAAAGAGACCCAGTACTTC.

CDR3 nucleotides: TGTGCCAGCAGCGTAGCCCCCTCCAGGGTCTATGAGCAGTTCTTC. Translating it yields CASSVAPSRVYEQFF. This chain uses TRBV9 with TRBJ2-1; D perhaps matches TRBD1 (5 bases). Germline V gives CDR1 SGDLS, CDR2 YYNGEE. V was clipped by 0 bases and J by 8 bases, with 15 bases between them. This CDR3 is 15 amino acids long. Using reference TRBV9 and TRBJ2-1 for the parts outside the CDR3, the full variable domain is DSGVTQTPKHLITATGQRVTLRCSPRSGDLSVYWYQQSLDQGLQFLIQYYNGEERAKGNILERFSAQQFPDLHSELNLSSLELGDSALYFCASSVAPSRVYEQFFGPGTRLTVL.

The chain is built from TRBV19 and TRBJ1-4; 8 nucleotides align to TRBD1. Germline values: CDR1 LNHDA, CDR2 SQIVND (reference sequence). V lost 6 bases to trimming and J lost 0 bases; unmatched junction nucleotides: 18. This CDR3 is 20 amino acids long. The CDR3 is CASSLFGTGISVATNEKLFF. As DNA, the CDR3 is TGTGCCAGTAGCCTTTTCGGGACAGGCATTTCTGTTGCAACTAATGAAAAACTGTTTTTT. Filled out from reference TRBV19 and TRBJ1-4, the complete variable domain reads DGGITQSPKYLFRKEGQNVTLSCEQNLNHDAMYWYRQDPGQGLRLIYYSQIVNDFQKGDIAEGYSVSREKKESFPLTVTSAQKNPTAFYLCASSLFGTGISVATNEKLFFGSGTQLSVL.

The J gene is TRBJ2-2, the V gene TRBV30; 8 bases are a match to TRBD1. V lost 2 bases to trimming and J lost 3 bases; unmatched junction nucleotides: 8. CDR1 is GTSNPN, CDR2 SVGIG, per germline (reference sequence). CDR3 length: 16 residues. CDR3 protein: CAWSPSDRGDTGELFF. The CDR3 DNA sequence: TGTGCCTGGAGTCCATCTGACAGGGGAGACACCGGGGAGCTGTTTTTT.

The V and J genes are TRBV12-2 and TRBJ1-1. TRBV12-2 is designated a pseudogene. This CDR3 region has 18 residues. This chain's CDR3 is CASRTRGAPPEMNTEAFF. The CDR3 DNA reads TGTGCAAGTCGCACGCGGGGGGCACCACCCGAAATGAACACTGAAGCTTTCTTT.

This clone was detected only once. The chain uses TRBV11-2 and TRBJ2-1, with D possibly matching TRBD2 (5 bases). The CDR3 covers 13 residues. CDR1 is SGHAT, CDR2 FQNNGV, per germline. The V end was cut by 7 bases, the J end by 3 bases, with 10 bases between. The CDR3 is CASTLLDYNEQFF. For the CDR3, the DNA is TGTGCCAGCACTCTACTAGACTACAATGAGCAGTTCTTC.

The chain uses TRBV19 and TRBJ2-7; 11 bases line up with TRBD1. J lost 1 base, V lost 5 bases, and 7 bases had no gene match. Per the germline V gene, CDR1 is LNHDA and CDR2 is SQIVND (reference sequence). The CDR3 runs to 16 residues. The CDR3 DNA reads TGTGCCAGTAGTGACCCGGGACAGGGGGAGTCCTACGAGCAGTACTTC. Its translation: CASSDPGQGESYEQYF.

The V and J genes are TRBV30 and TRBJ1-1, with 7 bases fitting TRBD1. J was trimmed by 0 bases and V by 3 bases; bases with no gene match: 1. This CDR3 spans 13 amino acids. Germline lookup yields CDR1 GTSNPN and CDR2 SVGIG (reference sequence). CDR3 sequence reads: CAWRGQMNTEAFF. In DNA, the CDR3 is TGTGCCTGGAGGGGACAGATGAACACTGAAGCTTTCTTT.